One sample yielded the 12 T cell receptor beta chains listed below, sequenced in a study of OX40 agonist ivuxolimab in advanced cancers. Library preparation employed the immunoSEQ multiplex PCR assay. TCRdb carries this immuneACCESS record with in-frame sequences only. Its versions omit some clonotypes, under half of them owing to an unresolved V gene in the studies checked, with the rest unexplained. For this sample there are about 79,000 clones; 92% appear just once. Of the sample, 0.5% to 0.6% falls within the top ten clones. The input for sequencing was CD4+ or CD8+ T cells sorted from blood, taken in a trial of the OX40 agonist ivuxolimab. Receptors originate from an adult with an advanced solid tumor such as melanoma, head and neck, liver or kidney cancer.

This sequence joins TRBV5-4 and TRBJ2-5; D ambiguous. This CDR3 has 12 residues. The germline gives CDR1 SGHNT, CDR2 YYREEE (reference sequence). V gave up 2 bases and J gave up 3 bases, with 5 bases separating them. The CDR3 region has the DNA TGTGCCAGCAGCTTCAATGAAGAGACCCAGTACTTC. As protein: CASSFNEETQYF.

This clone was recorded only once. The chain recombines TRBV5-1 with TRBJ2-3, with 15 bases that match TRBD2. The V and J ends lost 3 bases and 4 bases, in that order; junction bases with no gene match: 6. CDR1 and CDR2 (germline): SGHRS, YFSETQ. This CDR3 comprises 17 residues. CDR3 nucleotides: TGCGCCAGCAGCTGGGGGACTAGCGGGAGGCGGGCAGATACGCAGTATTTT. Translated, it gives CASSWGTSGRRADTQYF.

The gene calls are TRBV7-2 and TRBJ1-5, with 7 bases that match TRBD1. The CDR3 consists of 13 residues. With V trimmed by 4 bases and J by 4 bases, 1 base remained unmatched. Germline assignment: CDR1 SGHTA and CDR2 FQGNSA. CDR3 amino acids: CASSSQGNQPQHF. CDR3 nucleotide sequence: TGTGCCAGCAGCTCACAGGGGAATCAGCCCCAGCATTTT.

As regards this clone: The sample carries other DNA sequences with the same CDR3. The chain joins TRBV18 to TRBJ2-7, with 8 nucleotides matching TRBD2. This CDR3 is built from 13 residues. V gave up 3 bases and J gave up 3 bases; unmatched junction bases: 1. The V gene's germline CDR1 is KGHSH and CDR2 LQKENI. The CDR3 DNA reads TGTGCCAGCTCACCTAGCGGGGACTACGAGCAGTACTTC. It is translated as CASSPSGDYEQYF.

The chain recombines TRBV18 with TRBJ2-1; no definite D call. Germline CDR1 and CDR2: KGHSH and LQKENI. There are 14 residues in the CDR3. Trimming cost V 2 bases and J 9 bases, with 14 bases left between them. The CDR3 reads CASSPYVSETEQFF. CDR3 in DNA: TGTGCCAGCTCACCATATGTAAGCGAAACTGAGCAGTTCTTC.

This chain uses TRBV4-3 with TRBJ2-2; TRBD1 matches at 8 bases. V dropped 0 bases and J dropped 3; count of bases not matched to a gene: 3. The V gene's germline CDR1 is LGHNA and CDR2 YSLEER. CDR3 length: 16 amino acids. As DNA, the CDR3 is TGCGCCAGCAGCCAAGACGCGGACAGGGACACCGGGGAGCTGTTTTTT. Translating it yields CASSQDADRDTGELFF.

The chain carries TRBV18 and TRBJ2-2; 11 bases map to TRBD1. The V and J ends lost 4 bases and 4 bases, in that order; junction bases with no gene match: 5. Per the germline V gene, CDR1 is KGHSH and CDR2 is LQKENI. This CDR3 contains 16 residues. The CDR3 loop reads CASSRGQGATTGELFF. The CDR3 DNA reads TGTGCCAGCTCACGAGGACAGGGGGCGACCACCGGGGAGCTGTTTTTT.

This clone has only one observation. V is TRBV7-2 and J is TRBJ2-6; D is undetermined. CDR1 is SGHTA and CDR2 is FQGNSA in the germline V gene. The V end lost 1 base, the J end lost 4 bases, and 8 bases lay between the germline ends. The CDR3 runs 15 residues. CDR3 sequence: CASSLDRQGANVLTF. CDR3 DNA: TGTGCCAGCAGCTTAGATCGGCAGGGGGCCAACGTCCTGACTTTC. Drawing the rest from reference TRBV7-2 and TRBJ2-6, the complete variable domain is GAGVSQSPSNKVTEKGKDVELRCDPISGHTALYWYRQSLGQGLEFLIYFQGNSAPDKSGLPSDRFSAERTGGSVSTLTIQRTQQEDSAVYLCASSLDRQGANVLTFGAGSRLTVL.

V and J are TRBV6-6 and TRBJ2-6; a possible D gene is TRBD1 (5 bases). Between the trimmed V and J ends, which lost 7 bases and 1 base, there was a span of 8 bases. The CDR3 extends over 14 amino acids. Germline V lookup: CDR1 MNHNY, CDR2 SVGAGI (reference sequence). The CDR3 region is CASIRESGANVLTF. CDR3 bases: TGTGCCAGCATCAGGGAATCTGGGGCCAACGTCCTGACTTTC.

The rearrangement uses TRBV6-1 and TRBJ2-1; tentatively, D is TRBD2 (6 bases). V was cut by 7 bases and J by 9 bases, with 10 bases left in between. Germline CDR1 is MNHNS and CDR2 is SASEGT. CDR3 length: 11 residues. CDR3 protein: CASIGTFEQFF. The DNA of the CDR3 is TGTGCCAGCATCGGGACTTTTGAGCAGTTCTTC.

J is TRBJ1-5 and V is TRBV2; 7 bases line up with TRBD1. In germline, CDR1 is SNHLY, CDR2 FYNNEI. Unmatched junction bases numbered 7, after V lost 5 bases and J lost 3 bases. The CDR3 extends over 15 amino acids. Here the CDR3 reads CASSLGQQVNQPQHF. CDR3 nucleotides: TGTGCCAGCAGTTTGGGACAGCAAGTCAATCAGCCCCAGCATTTT. Full variable domain (remainder filled in from reference TRBV2 and TRBJ1-5): EPEVTQTPSHQVTQMGQEVILRCVPISNHLYFYWYRQILGQKVEFLVSFYNNEISEKSEIFDDQFSVERPDGSNFTLKIRSTKLEDSAMYFCASSLGQQVNQPQHFGDGTRLSIL.

This chain links TRBV7-9 with TRBJ2-7; the D gene could be TRBD1 or TRBD2 (5 bases each). CDR1 is SEHNR and CDR2 is FQNEAQ in the germline V gene (reference sequence). CDR3 size: 15 residues. The V end was cut by 1 base, the J end by 7 bases, with 17 bases between. The CDR3 protein is CASSLGLEGHWEQYF. CDR3 coding DNA: TGTGCCAGCAGCTTAGGGCTAGAGGGGCATTGGGAGCAGTACTTC.